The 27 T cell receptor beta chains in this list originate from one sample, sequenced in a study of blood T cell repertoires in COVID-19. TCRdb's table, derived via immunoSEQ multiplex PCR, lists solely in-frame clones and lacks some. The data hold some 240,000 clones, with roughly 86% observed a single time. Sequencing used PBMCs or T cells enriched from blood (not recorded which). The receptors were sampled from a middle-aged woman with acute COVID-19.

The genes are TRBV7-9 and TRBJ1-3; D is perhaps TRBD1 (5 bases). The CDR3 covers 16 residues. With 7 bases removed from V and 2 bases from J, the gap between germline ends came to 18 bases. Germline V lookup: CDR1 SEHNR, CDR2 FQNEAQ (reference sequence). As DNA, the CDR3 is TGTGCCAGCAACAAACCTACAGGACTAACTGGAAACACCATATATTTT. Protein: CASNKPTGLTGNTIYF.

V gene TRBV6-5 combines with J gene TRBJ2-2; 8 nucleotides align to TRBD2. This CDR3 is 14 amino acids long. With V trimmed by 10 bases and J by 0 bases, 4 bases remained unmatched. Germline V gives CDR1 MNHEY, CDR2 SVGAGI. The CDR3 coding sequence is TGTGCCACCCGAGCGGGGGCGAACACCGGGGAGCTGTTTTTT. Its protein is CATRAGANTGELFF.

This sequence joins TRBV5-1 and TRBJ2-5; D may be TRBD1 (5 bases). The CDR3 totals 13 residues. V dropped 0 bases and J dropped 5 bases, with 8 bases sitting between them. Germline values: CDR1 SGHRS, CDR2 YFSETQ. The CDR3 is CASSLVGQETQYF. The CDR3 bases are TGCGCCAGCAGCTTGGTGGGGCAGGAGACCCAGTACTTC.

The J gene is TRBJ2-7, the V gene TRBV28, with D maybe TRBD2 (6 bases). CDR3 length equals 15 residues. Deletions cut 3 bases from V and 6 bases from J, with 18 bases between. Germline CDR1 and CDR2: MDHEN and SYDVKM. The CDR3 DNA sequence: TGTGCCAGCAGTTTCCCCGGCGGGGATCTATCCGAGCAGTACTTC. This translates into CASSFPGGDLSEQYF.

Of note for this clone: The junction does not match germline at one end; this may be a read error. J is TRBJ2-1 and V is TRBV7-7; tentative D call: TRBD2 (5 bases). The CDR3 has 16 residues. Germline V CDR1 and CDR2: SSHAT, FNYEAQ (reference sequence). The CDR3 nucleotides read TGTGCTAGCAGGCCCCTAGCAGGAGGAGGCTACAATGAGCAGTTCTTC. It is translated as CASRPLAGGGYNEQFF. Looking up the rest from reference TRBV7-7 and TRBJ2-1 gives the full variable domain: GAGVSQSPRYKVTKRGQDVTLRCDPISSHATLYWYQQALGQGPEFLTYFNYEAQPDKSGLPSDRFSAERPEGSISTLTIQRTEQRDSAMYRCASRPLAGGGYNEQFFGPGTRLTVL.

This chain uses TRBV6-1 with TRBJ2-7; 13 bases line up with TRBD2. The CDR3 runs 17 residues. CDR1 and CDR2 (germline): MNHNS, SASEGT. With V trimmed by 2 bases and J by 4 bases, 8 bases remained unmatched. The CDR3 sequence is CASSEYWTSGSSYEQYF. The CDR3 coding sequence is TGTGCCAGCAGTGAATATTGGACTAGCGGGAGCTCATACGAGCAGTACTTC.

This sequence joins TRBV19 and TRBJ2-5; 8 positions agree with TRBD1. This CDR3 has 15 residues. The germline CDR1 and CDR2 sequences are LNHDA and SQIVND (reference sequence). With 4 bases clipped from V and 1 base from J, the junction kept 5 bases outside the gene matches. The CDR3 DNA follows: TGTGCCAGTAGTACCCAGGGGGCCCGCCAAGAGACCCAGTACTTC. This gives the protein CASSTQGARQETQYF.

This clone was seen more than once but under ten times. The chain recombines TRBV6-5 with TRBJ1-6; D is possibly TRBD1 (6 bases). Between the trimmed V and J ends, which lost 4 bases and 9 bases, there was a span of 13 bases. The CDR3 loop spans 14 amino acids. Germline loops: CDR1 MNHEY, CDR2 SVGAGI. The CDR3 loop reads CASSLNRDLSPLHF. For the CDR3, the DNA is TGTGCCAGCAGTTTAAACAGGGACCTTTCACCCCTCCACTTT.

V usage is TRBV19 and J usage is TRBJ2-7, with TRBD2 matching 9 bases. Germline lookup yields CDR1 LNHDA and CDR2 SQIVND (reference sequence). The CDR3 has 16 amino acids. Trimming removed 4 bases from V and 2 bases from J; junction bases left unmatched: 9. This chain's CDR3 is CASSTIAGAGTYEQYF. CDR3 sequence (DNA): TGTGCCAGTAGTACGATAGCGGGGGCGGGAACCTACGAGCAGTACTTC.

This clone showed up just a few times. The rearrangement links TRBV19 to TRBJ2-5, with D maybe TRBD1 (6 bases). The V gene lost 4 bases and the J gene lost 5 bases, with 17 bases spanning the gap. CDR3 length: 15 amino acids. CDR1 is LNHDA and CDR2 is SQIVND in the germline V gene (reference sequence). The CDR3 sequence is CASSTRRQGKETQYF. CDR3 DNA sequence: TGTGCCAGTAGTACTAGACGTCAGGGGAAGGAGACCCAGTACTTC.

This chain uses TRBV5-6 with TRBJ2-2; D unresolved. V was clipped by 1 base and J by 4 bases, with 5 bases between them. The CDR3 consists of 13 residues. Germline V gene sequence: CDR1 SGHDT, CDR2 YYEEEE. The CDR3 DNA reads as TGTGCCAGCAGCTTGATCAGCACCGGGGAGCTGTTTTTT. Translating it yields CASSLISTGELFF.

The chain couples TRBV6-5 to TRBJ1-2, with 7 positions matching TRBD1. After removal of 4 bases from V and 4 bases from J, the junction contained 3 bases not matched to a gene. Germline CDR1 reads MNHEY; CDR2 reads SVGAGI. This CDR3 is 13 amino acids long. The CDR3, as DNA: TGTGCCAGCAGTTTAGGGGGCCGCTATGGCTACACCTTC. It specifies CASSLGGRYGYTF.

The CDR3 sequence is CASSHGGSGSYRTDTQYF. CDR3 in DNA: TGTGCCAGCAGCCACGGAGGTAGCGGGAGTTACCGCACAGATACGCAGTATTTT. The rearrangement links TRBV3-1 (or the pseudogene TRBV3-2) to TRBJ2-3; 9 nucleotides match TRBD2. V lost 3 bases, J lost 1 base, and 11 bases stayed unmatched. The CDR3 extends over 18 amino acids. CDR1 and CDR2 (germline): LGHDT, YNNKEL (reference sequence).

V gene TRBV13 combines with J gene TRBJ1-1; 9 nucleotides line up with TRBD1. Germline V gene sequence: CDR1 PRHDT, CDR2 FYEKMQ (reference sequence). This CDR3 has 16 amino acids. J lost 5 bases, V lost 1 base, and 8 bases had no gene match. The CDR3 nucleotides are TGTGCCAGCAGCTTAGTCGGGACAGGGTATAATACTGAAGCTTTCTTT. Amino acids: CASSLVGTGYNTEAFF.

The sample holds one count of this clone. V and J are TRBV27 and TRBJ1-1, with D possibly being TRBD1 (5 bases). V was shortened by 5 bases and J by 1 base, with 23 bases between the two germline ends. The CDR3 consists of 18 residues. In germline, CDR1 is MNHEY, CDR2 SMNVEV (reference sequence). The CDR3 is CASSLRPPLGQGNTEAFF. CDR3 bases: TGTGCCAGCAGTCTACGCCCGCCCCTTGGGCAGGGGAACACTGAAGCTTTCTTT.

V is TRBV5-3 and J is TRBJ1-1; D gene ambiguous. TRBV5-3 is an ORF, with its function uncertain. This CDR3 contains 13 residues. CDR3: CPRGVLLNTEAFF. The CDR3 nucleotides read TGTCCCCGGGGAGTGCTGCTGAACACTGAAGCTTTCTTT.

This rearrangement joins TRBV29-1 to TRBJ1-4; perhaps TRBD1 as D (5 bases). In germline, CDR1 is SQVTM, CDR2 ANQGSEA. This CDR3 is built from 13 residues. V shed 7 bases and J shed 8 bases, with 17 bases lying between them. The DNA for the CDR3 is TGCAGCGCCGGGGACTCCCCAGGGGAAAAACTGTTTTTT. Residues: CSAGDSPGEKLFF.

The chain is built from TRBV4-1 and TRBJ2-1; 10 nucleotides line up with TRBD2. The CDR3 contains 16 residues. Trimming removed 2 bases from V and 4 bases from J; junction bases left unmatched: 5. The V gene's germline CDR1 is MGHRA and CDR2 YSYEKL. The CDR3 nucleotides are TGCGCCAGCAGCCAAAAGGGGACTAGCGCTTACAATGAGCAGTTCTTC. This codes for CASSQKGTSAYNEQFF.

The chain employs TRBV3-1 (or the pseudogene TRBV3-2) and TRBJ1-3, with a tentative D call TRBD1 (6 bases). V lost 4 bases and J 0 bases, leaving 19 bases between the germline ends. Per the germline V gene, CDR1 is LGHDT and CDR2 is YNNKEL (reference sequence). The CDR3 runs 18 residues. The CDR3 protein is CASSLLRTAINSGNTIYF. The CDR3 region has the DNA TGTGCCAGCAGCCTCCTTAGGACAGCGATAAACTCTGGAAACACCATATATTTT.

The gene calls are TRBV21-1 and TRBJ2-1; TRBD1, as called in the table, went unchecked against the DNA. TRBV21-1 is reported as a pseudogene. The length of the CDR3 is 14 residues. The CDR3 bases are TGTGCCAGCAGCTACACCGACACGGACAATGAGCAGTTCTTC. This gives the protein CASSYTDTDNEQFF.

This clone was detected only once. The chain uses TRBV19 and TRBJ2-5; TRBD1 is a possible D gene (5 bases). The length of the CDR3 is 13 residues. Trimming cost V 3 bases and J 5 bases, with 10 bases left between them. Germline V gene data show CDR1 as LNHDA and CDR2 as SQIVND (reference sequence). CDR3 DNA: TGTGCCAGTAGTATGCAGGGTGTGGAGACCCAGTACTTC. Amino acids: CASSMQGVETQYF. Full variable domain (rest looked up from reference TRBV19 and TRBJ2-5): DGGITQSPKYLFRKEGQNVTLSCEQNLNHDAMYWYRQDPGQGLRLIYYSQIVNDFQKGDIAEGYSVSREKKESFPLTVTSAQKNPTAFYLCASSMQGVETQYFGPGTRLLVL.

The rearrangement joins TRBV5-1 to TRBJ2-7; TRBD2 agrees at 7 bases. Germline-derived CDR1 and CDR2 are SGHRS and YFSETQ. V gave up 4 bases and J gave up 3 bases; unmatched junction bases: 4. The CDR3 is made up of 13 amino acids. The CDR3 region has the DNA TGCGCCAGCAGCGGGGGGGTCGGCTACGAGCAGTACTTC. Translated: CASSGGVGYEQYF.

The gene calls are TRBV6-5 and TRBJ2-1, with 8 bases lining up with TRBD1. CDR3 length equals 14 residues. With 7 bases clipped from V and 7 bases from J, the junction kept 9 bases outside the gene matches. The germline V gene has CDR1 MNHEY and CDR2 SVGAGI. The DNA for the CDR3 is TGTGCCAGCACCCTTGGACAGGGCGGTAATGAGCAGTTCTTC. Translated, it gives CASTLGQGGNEQFF.

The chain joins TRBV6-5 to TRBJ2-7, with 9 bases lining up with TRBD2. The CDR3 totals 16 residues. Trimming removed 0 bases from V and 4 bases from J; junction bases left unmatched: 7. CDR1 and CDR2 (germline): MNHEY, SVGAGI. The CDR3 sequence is CASSYSGTSNWYEQYF. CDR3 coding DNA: TGTGCCAGCAGTTACTCTGGGACTAGCAATTGGTACGAGCAGTACTTC.

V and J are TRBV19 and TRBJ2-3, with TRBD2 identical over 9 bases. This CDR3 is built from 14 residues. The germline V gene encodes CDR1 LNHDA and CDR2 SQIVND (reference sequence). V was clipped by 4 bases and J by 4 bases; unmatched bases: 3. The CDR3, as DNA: TGTGCCAGTAGTAGCGGGAGGGCCTCAGATACGCAGTATTTT. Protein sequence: CASSSGRASDTQYF.

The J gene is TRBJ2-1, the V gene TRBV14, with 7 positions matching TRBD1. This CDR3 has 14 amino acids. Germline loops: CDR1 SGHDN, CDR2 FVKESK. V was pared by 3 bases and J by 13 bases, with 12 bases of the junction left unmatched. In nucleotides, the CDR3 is TGTGCCAGCAGCCATCGAAATCCAGGGGGAAGTCAGTTCTTC. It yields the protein CASSHRNPGGSQFF. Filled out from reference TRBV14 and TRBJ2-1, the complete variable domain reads EAGVTQFPSHSVIEKGQTVTLRCDPISGHDNLYWYRRVMGKEIKFLLHFVKESKQDESGMPNNRFLAERTGGTYSTLKVQPAELEDSGVYFCASSHRNPGGSQFFGPGTRLTVL.

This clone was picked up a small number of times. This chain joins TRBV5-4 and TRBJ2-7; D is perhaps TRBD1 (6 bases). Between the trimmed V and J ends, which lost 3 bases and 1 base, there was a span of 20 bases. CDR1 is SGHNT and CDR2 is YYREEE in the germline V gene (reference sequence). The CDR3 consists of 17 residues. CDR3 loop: CASSWGDTGRRSYEQYF. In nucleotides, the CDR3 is TGTGCCAGCAGCTGGGGAGATACAGGGCGAAGGTCCTACGAGCAGTACTTC.